Included here is one TCR beta chain sequence, with context. This sample is drawn from a study of shared clonotypes between healthy human individuals. About the research overall: Three plates were used per donor for CD4 naive, three for CD4 memory, two for CD8 naive and one for CD8 memory.

This CDR3 region has 14 residues. Germline assignment: CDR1 SGHNT and CDR2 YYREEE (reference sequence). Trimming pared 4 bases from V and 5 bases from J, leaving 16 bases between. In the original analysis: Quality scores were absent from the junction-only immunoSEQ sequences, so filtering differed. The assay was immunoSEQ multiplex PCR, and TCRdb's table has in-frame clones only and misses some. V, J and clone size are those of that table, while D and trimming were read from the DNA. This table has over 1.5 million clones, 98% appearing once. The clonotype comes from a man in his thirties or forties in good health. Sequencing input: naive CD4+ T cells sorted from blood. Regarding subset: CD45RA+ positively selected. The J gene is TRBJ2-7, the V gene TRBV5-4; perhaps TRBD1 as D (6 bases). This chain's CDR3 is CASSPVGQGNEQYF. The CDR3 DNA follows: TGTGCCAGCAGCCCGGTGGGGCAGGGGAACGAGCAGTACTTC.